This T cell receptor beta chain was profiled in a study of control samples from healthy donors and cancer patients. With 0 bases removed from V and 1 base from J, the gap between germline ends came to 15 bases. The CDR3 contains 17 residues. TCRdb's copy holds only in-frame clones and misses some; the assay was immunoSEQ multiplex PCR. This repertoire shows around 84,000 clones, roughly 91% found once; its top ten account for around 14%. V usage is TRBV23-1 and J usage is TRBJ2-5, with D tentatively TRBD2 (5 bases). TRBV23-1 is labeled an ORF, and its function is uncertain. The source is a young man in good health. The sequenced sample was blood. The CDR3 DNA follows: TGCGCCAGCAGTCAATCAAGAGTTATCGGGGTCCAAGAGACCCAGTACTTC. Residues: CASSQSRVIGVQETQYF.